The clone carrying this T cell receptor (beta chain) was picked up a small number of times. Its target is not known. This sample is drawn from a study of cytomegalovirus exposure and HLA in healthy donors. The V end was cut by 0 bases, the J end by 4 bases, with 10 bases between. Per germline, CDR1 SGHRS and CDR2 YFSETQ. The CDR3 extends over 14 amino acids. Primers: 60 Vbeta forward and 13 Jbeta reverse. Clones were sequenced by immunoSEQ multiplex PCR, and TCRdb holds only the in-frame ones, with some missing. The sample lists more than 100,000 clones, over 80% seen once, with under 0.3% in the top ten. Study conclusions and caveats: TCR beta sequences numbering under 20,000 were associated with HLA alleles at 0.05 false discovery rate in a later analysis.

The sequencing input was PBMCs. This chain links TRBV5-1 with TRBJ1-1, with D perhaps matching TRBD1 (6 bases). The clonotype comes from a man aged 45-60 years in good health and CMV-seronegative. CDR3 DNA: TGCGCCAGCAGCTTGGGACAGGTGAGCACTGAAGCTTTCTTT. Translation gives CASSLGQVSTEAFF.